Below, one T cell receptor (beta chain) is given with its context. The germline CDR1 and CDR2 sequences are DFQATT and SNEGSKA (reference sequence). V dropped 0 bases and J dropped 7 bases, with 13 bases sitting between them. The CDR3 spans 14 residues. This sample was taken from a study of T cells after yellow fever vaccination. 5'RACE template switching added a universal primer site and UMIs to TCR cDNA. TCRdb reprocessed the 5' RACE reads with MiXCR, giving one entry per CDR3 protein. The table lists 350,000 to 450,000 distinct CDR3 sequences, approximately 5.7% of them singletons. The sample was PBMCs, taken 5 days after the yellow fever booster vaccination. This sequence was found in a man under 40 who received the YFV17D yellow fever vaccine. The chain employs TRBV20-1 and TRBJ1-5, with a weak D call TRBD1 (6 bases). This chain's CDR3 is CSARDAGAGQPQHF. CDR3 DNA: TGCAGTGCTAGAGACGCGGGGGCAGGGCAGCCCCAGCATTTT.